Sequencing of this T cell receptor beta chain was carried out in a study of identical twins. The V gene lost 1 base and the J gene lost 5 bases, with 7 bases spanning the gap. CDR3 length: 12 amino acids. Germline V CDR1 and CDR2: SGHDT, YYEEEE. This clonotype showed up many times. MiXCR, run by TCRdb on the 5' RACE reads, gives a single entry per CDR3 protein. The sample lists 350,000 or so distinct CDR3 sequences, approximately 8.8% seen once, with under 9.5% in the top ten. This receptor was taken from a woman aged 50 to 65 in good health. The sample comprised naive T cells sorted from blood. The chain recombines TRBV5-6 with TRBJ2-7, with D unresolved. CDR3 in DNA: TGTGCCAGCAGCTTGTTGGCCGACGAGCAGTACTTC. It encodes CASSLLADEQYF.